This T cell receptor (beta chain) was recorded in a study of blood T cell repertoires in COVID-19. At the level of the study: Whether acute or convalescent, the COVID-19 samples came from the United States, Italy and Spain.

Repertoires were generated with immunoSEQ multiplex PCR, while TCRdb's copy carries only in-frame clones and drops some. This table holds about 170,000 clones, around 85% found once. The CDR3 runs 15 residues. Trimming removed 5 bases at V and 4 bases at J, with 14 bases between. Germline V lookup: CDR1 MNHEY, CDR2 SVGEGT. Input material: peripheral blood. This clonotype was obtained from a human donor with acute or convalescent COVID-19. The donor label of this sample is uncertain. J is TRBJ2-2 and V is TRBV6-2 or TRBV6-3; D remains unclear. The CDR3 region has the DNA TGTGCCAGCAGTCCCCGAGAACCCCGCACCGGGGAGCTGTTTTTT. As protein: CASSPREPRTGELFF.